Below, one TCR beta chain is given with its context. The data are from a study of a mutant IDH1 vaccine in newly diagnosed glioma. The time point was: baseline, week 1 (first vaccination visit). Sample treatment: pre-vaccination baseline after standard-of-care therapy. Germline V CDR1 and CDR2: MNHEY, SMNVEV (reference sequence). This CDR3 is 13 amino acids long. Trimming cost V 6 bases and J 4 bases, with 9 bases left between them. The method was immunoSEQ multiplex PCR; TCRdb's version includes in-frame clones alone and lacks a portion of them. The sample yields about 69,000 clones, 70% to 90% seen once.

This sequence was found in a man aged 30-40 years with glioma. The chain uses TRBV27 and TRBJ2-2; D may be TRBD1 or TRBD2 (5 bases each). The sample was PBMCs, taken from a glioma patient treated with radiotherapy, temozolomide or both. The CDR3 DNA reads as TGTGCCAGCAGGAGGGGCGGCACCGGGGAGCTGTTTTTT. Protein product: CASRRGGTGELFF.